This T cell receptor (beta chain) was obtained from a study of T-cell memory formation after mild COVID-19. Overall study: Clusters were largely donor specific. Points from the study as a whole: Memory cells collected pre-infection included some clones that later responded, suggesting cross-reactive memory joined.

TCRdb ran MiXCR on the 5' RACE reads and lists one entry per CDR3 protein. Altogether about 290,000 distinct CDR3 sequences are present, less than 20% being singletons, with the ten largest covering 22%. Details on this clonotype: Its target is not known.

The V and J ends lost 0 bases and 6 bases respectively, with 7 bases between them. The V gene's germline CDR1 is SGDLS and CDR2 YYNGEE. The length of the CDR3 is 13 residues. This receptor was obtained from a man between 18 and 29 years old who had mild COVID-19 (a few samples of this study predate the infection). Cell type and time point are not known. This chain uses TRBV9 with TRBJ1-5; D is unresolved. Sample: PBMCs or a T cell subset sorted from them (not recorded which). DNA of the CDR3: TGTGCCAGCAGCGTAGACCCCTCTCAGCCCCAGCATTTT. It specifies CASSVDPSQPQHF.